This T cell receptor (beta chain) was profiled in a study of metastatic and nonmetastatic thyroid tumors. For the study at large: Repertoires of blood and of tissue (tumor or nodule) from malignant and benign thyroid patients were compared.

In the original analysis: A classifier for distant metastasis in papillary thyroid cancer was constructed using CDR3 differences observed across clinicopathological groups. TCRdb re-clonotyped the PCR reads via MiXCR. The authors' filters were not applied to this entry. The data contain over 30,000 clones, about 31% of them singletons. This clone occurred many times. What it binds is not known. Study-wide results and limits: According to reports, the diversity of TCR beta was significantly higher in malignant thyroid tumors than in benign nodules, and this held in both blood and tumor samples.

Thyroid surgery was preceded by no treatment in any patient. V was trimmed by 4 bases and J by 0 bases, leaving 12 bases between them. Germline CDR1 and CDR2: SGHNT and YENEEA. The CDR3 spans 15 residues. The chain recombines TRBV11-3 with TRBJ1-1; tentatively, D is TRBD1 (6 bases). Sequenced material: blood. The TCR was taken from a female donor with papillary thyroid cancer or a benign thyroid nodule (not recorded which). Some clones in this sample may be carry-over from other donors' samples. In DNA form, the CDR3 reads TGTGCCAGCAGCTACGAGGGGACATTGAACACTGAAGCTTTCTTT. This codes for CASSYEGTLNTEAFF.